Below are 9 T cell receptor beta chains sequenced from a single sample in a study of blood T cell repertoires in COVID-19. TCRdb keeps only in-frame clones here, not all; method: immunoSEQ multiplex PCR. The sample has 290,000 or so clones; approximately 86% are singletons. The sequenced sample was PBMCs or T cells enriched from blood (not recorded which). The receptor source for this set is a young woman who had recovered from COVID-19.

This clone was seen only once. The rearrangement links TRBV19 to TRBJ1-6; D gene unclear. The CDR3 has 13 residues. Germline-derived CDR1 and CDR2 are LNHDA and SQIVND (reference sequence). The ends were cut back, 5 bases at V and 11 bases at J, with 13 bases in the middle. The CDR3, as DNA: TGTGCCAGTAGTTTGCGGATGGAGCCACCCCTCCACTTT. It specifies CASSLRMEPPLHF. Using reference TRBV19 and TRBJ1-6 for the parts outside the CDR3, the full variable domain is DGGITQSPKYLFRKEGQNVTLSCEQNLNHDAMYWYRQDPGQGLRLIYYSQIVNDFQKGDIAEGYSVSREKKESFPLTVTSAQKNPTAFYLCASSLRMEPPLHFGNGTRLTVT.

This chain's CDR3 is CSASNRANTGELFF. Written as DNA, the CDR3 is TGCAGTGCTAGTAACAGGGCGAACACCGGGGAGCTGTTTTTT. The chain links TRBV20-1 to TRBJ2-2, with TRBD1 as a possible D gene (6 bases). The germline gives CDR1 DFQATT, CDR2 SNEGSKA (reference sequence). This CDR3 comprises 14 residues. The V gene lost 3 bases and the J gene lost 0 bases, with 8 bases spanning the gap.

The V and J genes are TRBV5-4 and TRBJ1-1; TRBD1 agrees at 8 bases. The length of the CDR3 is 15 residues. Germline lookup yields CDR1 SGHNT and CDR2 YYREEE (reference sequence). Trimming took 3 bases from V and 1 from J; bases not matched to a gene: 5. CDR3 sequence: CASSYKTGANTEAFF. The CDR3 nucleotides read TGTGCCAGCAGCTACAAGACAGGGGCGAACACTGAAGCTTTCTTT. The full variable domain, with the rest looked up from reference TRBV5-4 and TRBJ1-1, is ETGVTQSPTHLIKTRGQQVTLRCSSQSGHNTVSWYQQALGQGPQFIFQYYREEENGRGNFPPRFSGLQFPNYSSELNVNALELDDSALYLCASSYKTGANTEAFFGQGTRLTVV.

The rearrangement links TRBV10-2 to TRBJ1-1, with D possibly matching TRBD1 (5 bases). CDR1 and CDR2 (germline): WSHSY, SAAADI. V was clipped by 2 bases and J by 1 base, with 5 bases between them. This CDR3 spans 13 amino acids. The CDR3 loop reads CASSETGNTEAFF. In nucleotides, the CDR3 is TGCGCCAGCAGTGAGACAGGGAACACTGAAGCTTTCTTT.

The chain employs TRBV28 and TRBJ2-1; 12 nucleotides align to TRBD2. Germline lookup yields CDR1 MDHEN and CDR2 SYDVKM. V shed 3 bases, J shed 1 base, and the junction held 10 bases outside the gene matches. The CDR3 has 19 amino acids. Written as DNA, the CDR3 is TGTGCCAGCAGTTTCCAAACTAAGACTAGCGGGAGATCCTACAATGAGCAGTTCTTC. Encoded protein: CASSFQTKTSGRSYNEQFF.

The genes are TRBV29-1 and TRBJ2-7; 15 bases match TRBD2. Trimming removed 7 bases from V and 7 bases from J; junction bases left unmatched: 14. This CDR3 has 16 amino acids. Germline CDR1 and CDR2: SQVTM and ANQGSEA. CDR3 in DNA: TGCAGCGCATCCCCAGGACTAGCGGGAGGGCTGAGGGAGCAGTACTTC. Amino acid sequence: CSASPGLAGGLREQYF.

V usage is TRBV20-1 and J usage is TRBJ2-5; a weak D match, TRBD1 (5 bases). The CDR3 runs to 11 residues. The germline V gene has CDR1 DFQATT and CDR2 SNEGSKA (reference sequence). Trimming removed 3 bases from V and 4 bases from J, with 6 bases in between. The CDR3 protein is CSASTGETQYF. For the CDR3, the DNA is TGCAGTGCTAGTACAGGAGAGACCCAGTACTTC.

This sequence joins TRBV9 and TRBJ2-1; TRBD2 matches 8 bases. The V segment lost 2 bases and the J segment 1 base; nucleotides outside the gene matches: 5. The CDR3 sequence is 16 residues long. CDR1 and CDR2 (germline): SGDLS, YYNGEE. CDR3 amino acids: CASSVSGSGSYNEQFF. The DNA of the CDR3 is TGTGCCAGCAGCGTCAGCGGGAGCGGTTCCTACAATGAGCAGTTCTTC.

This clone occurred a few times. The chain joins TRBV18 to TRBJ1-2, with a weak D call TRBD1 (6 bases). V dropped 3 bases and J dropped 0 bases, with 23 bases sitting between them. Germline V gene lookup returns CDR1 KGHSH and CDR2 LQKENI. This CDR3 region has 19 residues. Here the CDR3 DNA reads TGTGCCAGCTCACCTCCCGGCCGGACAGCGGCAAGAGCTAACTATGGCTACACCTTC. Translated: CASSPPGRTAARANYGYTF.